The 6 T cell receptor beta chains reported below all come from one sample, sequenced in a study of vaccination and CD4 T cells after COVID-19. Indicated treatment: approximately 9-day PBMC culture with coronavirus spike peptide pools or control peptides (ViraFEST assay). The antigens these receptors bind are not known. The Oncomine TCR Beta short-read assay was applied to DNA of cultured CD4+ T cells. Each CDR3 protein gets one entry after TCRdb re-called the PCR reads with MiXCR. The sample shows about 5,500 distinct CDR3 sequences, around 64% of them seen only once. The specimen sequenced was CD4+ T cells from blood, cultured in vitro. The receptors originated from a human donor who had recovered from COVID-19.

J is TRBJ2-1 and V is TRBV21-1. TRBV21-1 is an annotated pseudogene. CDR3 length: 16 amino acids. Written as DNA, the CDR3 is TGTGCCAGCAGCGTATCTGACTGGAGCTCCTACAATGAGCAGTTCTTC. It yields the protein CASSVSDWSSYNEQFF.

This chain joins TRBV11-2 and TRBJ2-7; D not resolved. Germline CDR1 and CDR2: SGHAT and FQNNGV. The CDR3 has 16 amino acids. With 1 base removed from V and 2 bases from J, the gap between germline ends came to 15 bases. The CDR3: CASSLGLGSITYEQYF. CDR3 DNA sequence: TGTGCCAGCAGCTTAGGATTAGGATCGATAACCTACGAGCAGTACTTC.

The rearrangement uses TRBV27 and TRBJ2-7; weak D call: TRBD2 (6 bases). CDR3 length equals 16 residues. V was pared by 2 bases and J by 6 bases, with 20 bases between. Germline lookup yields CDR1 MNHEY and CDR2 SMNVEV (reference sequence). The CDR3 coding sequence is TGTGCCAGCAGTTTAAACCCCGGGGATGGGGGAGGCGAGCAGTACTTC. Protein: CASSLNPGDGGGEQYF.

This clonotype has a single count. V and J are TRBV7-9 and TRBJ1-5; the D is unclear. The length of the CDR3 is 11 residues. The ends were cut back, 8 bases at V and 3 bases at J, with 5 bases in the middle. Germline V lookup: CDR1 SEHNR, CDR2 FQNEAQ (reference sequence). CDR3 sequence: CASGANQPQHF. In DNA, the CDR3 is TGTGCCAGCGGCGCCAATCAGCCCCAGCATTTT.

J is TRBJ2-3 and V is TRBV5-1, with TRBD1 identical over 10 bases. Germline CDR1 is SGHRS and CDR2 is YFSETQ. This CDR3 comprises 15 residues. With V trimmed by 4 bases and J by 6 bases, 8 bases remained unmatched. The CDR3 region is CASSRGQGSLDTQYF. The CDR3 DNA follows: TGCGCCAGCAGCCGGGGACAGGGGAGTCTGGATACGCAGTATTTT.

The chain joins TRBV28 to TRBJ2-7; 7 bases fit TRBD1. Germline V gives CDR1 MDHEN, CDR2 SYDVKM. The junction had 12 bases not matched to a gene; V was cut back by 4 bases and J by 3 bases. The length of the CDR3 is 16 residues. The CDR3 here is CASSSHRGGWSYEQYF. In nucleotides, the CDR3 is TGTGCCAGCAGTTCCCACAGGGGCGGTTGGAGCTACGAGCAGTACTTC.